These 11 T cell receptor beta chains were all obtained from the same sample, sequenced in a study of blood T cell repertoires in COVID-19. The table came from immunoSEQ multiplex PCR; TCRdb's copy has only in-frame clones and leaves some out. The sample contains hundreds of thousands of clones, 75% to 90% of which appear only once. The sample taken for sequencing was PBMCs or T cells enriched from blood (not recorded which). The receptors derive from a woman aged 25 to 39 who had been exposed to COVID-19.

The table lists this clone with a few counts. V is TRBV6-5 and J is TRBJ1-1; tentative D call: TRBD1 (6 bases). Trimming stripped 8 bases from V and 0 bases from J, with 13 bases between. The CDR3 consists of 14 residues. CDR1 MNHEY and CDR2 SVGAGI come from the germline V gene. The CDR3 loop is CASLGGGLNTEAFF. The CDR3 DNA reads TGTGCCAGCTTAGGGGGGGGGTTGAACACTGAAGCTTTCTTT.

This chain joins TRBV5-1 and TRBJ2-7; 7 bases are shared with TRBD2. The CDR3 has 15 residues. CDR1 is SGHRS and CDR2 is YFSETQ in the germline V gene. J gave up 0 bases and V 0 bases, and 3 bases lay outside the gene matches. The CDR3 coding sequence is TGCGCCAGCAGCTTGGGGGGGGGATCCTCCTACGAGCAGTACTTC. Protein: CASSLGGGSSYEQYF.

The J gene is TRBJ2-1, the V gene TRBV20-1; 11 bases align to TRBD2. The CDR3 covers 18 residues. CDR1 DFQATT and CDR2 SNEGSKA come from the germline V gene (reference sequence). J gave up 0 bases and V 3 bases, and 10 bases lay outside the gene matches. The CDR3, as DNA: TGCAGTGCTAGTAAAGGGCTAGCGGGGGGCTACTCCTACAATGAGCAGTTCTTC. This codes for CSASKGLAGGYSYNEQFF.

CDR3 amino acids: CASSPRADTQYF. The CDR3 nucleotides read TGTGCCAGCAGCCCCCGGGCAGATACGCAGTATTTT. The rearrangement uses TRBV7-2 and TRBJ2-3; D uncertain. The CDR3 has 12 residues. CDR1 SGHTA and CDR2 FQGNSA come from the germline V gene. The V gene lost 5 bases and the J gene lost 4 bases, with 7 bases spanning the gap.

V gene TRBV6-5 combines with J gene TRBJ2-5; D is possibly TRBD1 (6 bases). Germline loops: CDR1 MNHEY, CDR2 SVGAGI. The V and J ends lost 0 bases and 4 bases respectively, with 9 bases between them. CDR3 length equals 14 residues. The CDR3 loop is CASSYSGRGETQYF. The CDR3 DNA sequence: TGTGCCAGCAGTTACTCGGGCAGGGGAGAGACCCAGTACTTC.

V gene TRBV24-1 combines with J gene TRBJ2-7; 7 bases match TRBD1. Per the germline V gene, CDR1 is KGHDR and CDR2 is SFDVKD. This CDR3 contains 14 residues. J gave up 0 bases and V 6 bases, and 4 bases lay outside the gene matches. The DNA of the CDR3 is TGTGCCACCAGTCCGACAGGGAGCTCCTACGAGCAGTACTTC. Translating gives CATSPTGSSYEQYF.

This clone was recorded only once. J is TRBJ2-5 and V is TRBV18; 10 bases are shared with TRBD2. The CDR3 consists of 15 residues. With V trimmed by 3 bases and J by 2 bases, 3 bases remained unmatched. Germline V gene data show CDR1 as KGHSH and CDR2 as LQKENI. CDR3 protein: CASSPDSGGQETQYF. Written as DNA, the CDR3 is TGTGCCAGCTCACCGGATAGCGGGGGGCAAGAGACCCAGTACTTC.

The rearrangement joins TRBV6-5 to TRBJ1-2; 7 bases map to TRBD1. The trim removed 8 bases at V and 4 bases at J, leaving 7 bases unmatched. The CDR3 is 13 amino acids. The germline CDR1 and CDR2 sequences are MNHEY and SVGAGI. The CDR3 DNA follows: TGTGCCAGCGCTGAGGGGGCGGGCTATGGCTACACCTTC. This sequence encodes CASAEGAGYGYTF.

The rearrangement joins TRBV7-9 to TRBJ1-1; 11 nucleotides match TRBD1. Losses at the gene ends were 1 base for V and 6 bases for J; bases not matched to a gene: 10. This CDR3 spans 17 amino acids. The germline gives CDR1 SEHNR, CDR2 FQNEAQ (reference sequence). CDR3 DNA: TGTGCCAGCAGCTTAGGGAGGGGGACAGGGGGTACCGCTGAAGCTTTCTTT. It translates to CASSLGRGTGGTAEAFF.

The gene calls are TRBV14 and TRBJ1-2, with TRBD1 identical over 9 bases. The V gene end was trimmed by 4 bases and the J gene end by 2 bases; junction bases not matched to a gene: 5. Germline V lookup: CDR1 SGHDN, CDR2 FVKESK. This CDR3 spans 15 amino acids. The CDR3, as DNA: TGTGCCAGCAGCCCCCCCGGGACAGGGAACTATGGCTACACCTTC. It yields the protein CASSPPGTGNYGYTF.

V and J are TRBV27 and TRBJ2-1; the D is unclear. V was shortened by 5 bases and J by 0 bases, with 14 bases between the two germline ends. The CDR3 has 16 amino acids. Looked up from germline, CDR1 is MNHEY and CDR2 is SMNVEV (reference sequence). As DNA, the CDR3 is TGTGCCAGCAGTGATCAAATTAGGAGCTCCTACAATGAGCAGTTCTTC. The encoded protein is CASSDQIRSSYNEQFF.